One T cell receptor (beta chain) is described in this entry. Different DNA sequences within this sample yield the same CDR3. The CDR3 extends over 14 amino acids. The ends lost 0 bases at V and 7 bases at J; junction bases unmatched: 2. Germline-derived CDR1 and CDR2 are SGHRS and YFSETQ. This sample was taken from a study of shared clonotypes between healthy human individuals. Deep was the level used in running the assay. Each unsorted PBMC replicate got 300 ng genomic DNA, roughly 30,000 genomes. The assay was immunoSEQ multiplex PCR, and TCRdb's table has in-frame clones only and misses some. The sample lists about half a million clones; roughly 78% were seen once.

V usage is TRBV5-1 and J usage is TRBJ2-1, with TRBD2 identical over 9 bases. The sequence derives from a woman aged 40-49 years in good health. Some clones in this sample may be carry-over from other donors' samples. Input material: PBMCs. CDR3 in DNA: TGCGCCAGCAGCTTGGGACTAGCGGCAAATGAGCAGTTCTTC. Protein product: CASSLGLAANEQFF.